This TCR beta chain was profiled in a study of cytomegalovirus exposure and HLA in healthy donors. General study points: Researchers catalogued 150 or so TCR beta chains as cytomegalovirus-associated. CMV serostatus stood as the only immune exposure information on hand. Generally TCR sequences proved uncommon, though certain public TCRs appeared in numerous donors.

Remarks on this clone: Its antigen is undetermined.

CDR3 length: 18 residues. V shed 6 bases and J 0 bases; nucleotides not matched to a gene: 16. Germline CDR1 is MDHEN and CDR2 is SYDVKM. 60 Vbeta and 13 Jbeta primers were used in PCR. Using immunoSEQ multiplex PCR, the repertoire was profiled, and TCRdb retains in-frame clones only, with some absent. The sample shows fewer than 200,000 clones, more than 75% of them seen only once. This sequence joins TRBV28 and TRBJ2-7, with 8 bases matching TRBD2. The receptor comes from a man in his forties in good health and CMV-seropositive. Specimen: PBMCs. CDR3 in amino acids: CASSPTGGESGSSYEQYF. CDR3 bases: TGTGCCAGCAGCCCCACCGGGGGGGAGAGTGGGAGCTCCTACGAGCAGTACTTC.